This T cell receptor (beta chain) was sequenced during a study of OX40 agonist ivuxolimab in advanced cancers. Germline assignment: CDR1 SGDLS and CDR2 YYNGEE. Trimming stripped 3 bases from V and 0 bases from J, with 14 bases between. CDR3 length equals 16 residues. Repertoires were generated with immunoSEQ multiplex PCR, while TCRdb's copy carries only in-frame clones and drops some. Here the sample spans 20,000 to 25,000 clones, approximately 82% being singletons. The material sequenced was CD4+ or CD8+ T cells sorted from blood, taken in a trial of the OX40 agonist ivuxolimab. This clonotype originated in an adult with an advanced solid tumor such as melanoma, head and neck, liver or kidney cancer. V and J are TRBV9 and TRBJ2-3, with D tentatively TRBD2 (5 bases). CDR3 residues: CASSDPSGSSTDTQYF. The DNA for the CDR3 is TGTGCCAGCAGCGACCCCAGCGGTTCTAGCACAGATACGCAGTATTTT.